The sequence of this T cell receptor (beta chain) was determined in a study of blood T cell repertoires in COVID-19 (dated by TCRdb to the early 2020s). For the study in its entirety: Collaborator samples came from the United States, Italy and Spain and covered acute and convalescent phases of COVID-19. The dataset comprised deeply sampled blood TCRbeta repertoires from subjects exposed to, actively infected with, or recovered from COVID-19. HLA class I and class II types, where available, came from metadata supplied by the sample provider rather than from assay-based typing. Sample metadata almost always included a de-identified subject ID, COVID-19 status, age in years and sex. The repertoires were released in a freely available public database meant as a resource for research on the immune response to SARS-CoV-2. The material from the prospective study consisted of cDNA or gDNA derived from T cells, B-cell-depleted T cells, or PBMCs. The samples were drawn from the first 160 participants of the ongoing ImmuneRACE study and from about 1,200 subjects provided by 6 global collaborators.

Turning to this clone: Its antigen remains unidentified. No much larger clone is present one base from it, and per-base qualities are unavailable.

The immunoSEQ Assay, a bias-controlled multiplex PCR, was used to amplify TCRbeta CDR3 regions from genomic DNA. The published analysis was carried out like this. The number of nucleated cells in each sample was estimated by amplification of reference gene primers within the assay. Sequence reads were collapsed and filtered to measure the absolute abundance of every unique TCRbeta CDR3 rearrangement. Productive Simpson clonality was computed per sample as the square root of Simpson's diversity index over productive rearrangements. TCRdb took over this immuneACCESS table, retaining in-frame rearrangements with V and J assigned. Such tables are incomplete; in checked studies, under half of the missing clones stem from an unresolved V gene, and the remainder is unexplained. The D gene and trimming were derived from the DNA, and the V and J assignments and clone size from that table. The sample table lists about 100,000 clones, approximately 86% of them with a count of one. Of the sample, 13% falls within the top ten clones.

Paper-wide results and their limitations: The quantity of clinical and demographic metadata differed by source and by participant and was supplied without curation.

Whole blood was collected in K2EDTA tubes by collaborating institutions according to the institutions' own protocols. Collaborator samples were shipped for TCRbeta analysis as frozen whole blood, isolated PBMCs, or DNA extracted from either sample type. The junction shows trimming of 3 bases on V and 3 bases on J, and the gene matches do not reach 4 bases of it. From the cysteine up to the phenylalanine, the CDR3 has a length of 14 residues. Only CDR3 DNA remains: 42 bases, in frame from the first base. Reading the germline V gene (reference sequence) gives CDR1 SGHNT and CDR2 YYREEE. The chain uses TRBV5-4 and TRBJ2-7, with 9 central nucleotides matching TRBD1. The origin of this receptor is a man between 50 and 59 years old with active or convalescent COVID-19. Sequencing was done on a sample of peripheral blood. The DNA sequence follows: TGTGCCAGCAGCTCCCGGACAGGGGACTACGAGCAGTACTTC. Translated, it gives CASSSRTGDYEQYF.